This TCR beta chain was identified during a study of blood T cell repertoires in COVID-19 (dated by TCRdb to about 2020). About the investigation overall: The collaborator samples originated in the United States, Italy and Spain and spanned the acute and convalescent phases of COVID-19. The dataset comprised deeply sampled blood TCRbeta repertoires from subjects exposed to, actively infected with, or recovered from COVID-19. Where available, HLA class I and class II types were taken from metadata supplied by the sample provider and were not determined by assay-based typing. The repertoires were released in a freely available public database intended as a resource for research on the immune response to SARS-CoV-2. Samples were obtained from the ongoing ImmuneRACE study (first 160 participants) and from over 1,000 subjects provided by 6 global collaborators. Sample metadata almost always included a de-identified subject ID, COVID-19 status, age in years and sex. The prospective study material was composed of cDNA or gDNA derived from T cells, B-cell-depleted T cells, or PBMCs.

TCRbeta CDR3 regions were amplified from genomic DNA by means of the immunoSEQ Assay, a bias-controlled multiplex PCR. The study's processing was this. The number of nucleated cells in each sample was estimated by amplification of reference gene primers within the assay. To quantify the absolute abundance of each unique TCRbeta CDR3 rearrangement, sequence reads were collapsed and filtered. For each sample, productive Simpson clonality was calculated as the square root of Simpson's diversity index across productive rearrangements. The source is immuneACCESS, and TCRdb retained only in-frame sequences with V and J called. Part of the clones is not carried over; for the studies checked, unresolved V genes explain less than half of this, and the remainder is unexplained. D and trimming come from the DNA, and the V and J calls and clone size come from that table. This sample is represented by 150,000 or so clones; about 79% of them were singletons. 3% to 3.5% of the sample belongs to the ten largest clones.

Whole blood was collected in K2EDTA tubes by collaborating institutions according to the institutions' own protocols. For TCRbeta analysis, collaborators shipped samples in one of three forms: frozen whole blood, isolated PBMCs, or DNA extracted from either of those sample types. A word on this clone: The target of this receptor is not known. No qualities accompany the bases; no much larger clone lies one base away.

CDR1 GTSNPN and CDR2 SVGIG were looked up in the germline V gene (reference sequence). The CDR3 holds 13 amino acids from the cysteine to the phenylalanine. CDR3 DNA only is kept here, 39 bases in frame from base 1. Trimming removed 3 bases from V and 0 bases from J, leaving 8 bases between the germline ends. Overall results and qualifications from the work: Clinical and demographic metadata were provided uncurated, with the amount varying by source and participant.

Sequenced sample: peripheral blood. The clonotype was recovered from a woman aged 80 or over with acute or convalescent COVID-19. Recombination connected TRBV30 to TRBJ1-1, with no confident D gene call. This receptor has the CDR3 CAWRDGVNTEAFF. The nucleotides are TGTGCCTGGAGGGACGGGGTGAACACTGAAGCTTTCTTT.